This T cell receptor beta chain was obtained from a study of blood T cell repertoires in COVID-19. Overall study context: Material from acute and convalescent COVID-19 was sourced from the United States, Italy and Spain. The cDNA or gDNA used as material had been derived from T cells, B-cell-depleted T cells, or PBMCs.

This CDR3 is 13 amino acids long. The germline gives CDR1 SGHKS, CDR2 YYEKEE (reference sequence). Trimming shortened V by 4 bases and J by 6 bases, and 11 bases separated the two germline ends. How the authors handled the data: For nucleated cells, counts were estimated from reference gene primer amplification. Clones were read by immunoSEQ multiplex PCR, and TCRdb kept only the in-frame ones, dropping some. The DNA was the basis for D and trimming; V, J and clone size are from that table. The sample has 150,000 to 200,000 clones, about 88% seen once. The chain is built from TRBV5-5 and TRBJ2-1; D unclear. The specimen sequenced was peripheral blood. The receptor comes from a man aged 18 to 29 with acute or convalescent COVID-19. CDR3 loop: CASSREPFNEQFF. The DNA of the CDR3 is TGTGCCAGCAGCCGAGAACCCTTCAATGAGCAGTTCTTC.